Below are 19 T cell receptor beta chains sequenced from a single sample in a study of blood T cell repertoires in COVID-19. TCRdb's table, derived via immunoSEQ multiplex PCR, lists solely in-frame clones and lacks some. The sample lists tens of thousands of clones, 88% occurring once. Sequencing was carried out using peripheral blood. These receptors all stem from a man between 45 and 60 years old with active COVID-19.

V usage is TRBV7-9 and J usage is TRBJ2-1; TRBD2 might be the D (5 bases). Looked up from germline, CDR1 is SEHNR and CDR2 is FQNEAQ (reference sequence). The CDR3 is 17 residues long. V was clipped by 5 bases and J by 6 bases, with 23 bases between them. The chain's CDR3 is CASSLHFSRGMGNEQFF. The CDR3 DNA follows: TGTGCCAGCAGCCTGCACTTCTCCCGGGGAATGGGCAATGAGCAGTTCTTC.

The chain couples TRBV5-4 to TRBJ2-5; 10 bases line up with TRBD2. There are 17 residues in the CDR3. Germline V CDR1 and CDR2: SGHNT, YYREEE (reference sequence). The trim removed 1 base at V and 2 bases at J, leaving 8 bases unmatched. In nucleotides, the CDR3 is TGTGCCAGCAGCTTGTTTGAACTAGCGGGACTACAAGAGACCCAGTACTTC. Encoded protein: CASSLFELAGLQETQYF.

The chain recombines TRBV7-9 with TRBJ1-1, with D possibly matching TRBD1 (6 bases). Trimming took off 2 bases at V and 11 bases at J, with 9 bases between the two ends. From germline, CDR1 is SEHNR and CDR2 FQNEAQ (reference sequence). The length of the CDR3 is 11 residues. In nucleotides, the CDR3 is TGTGCCAGCAGCTTAAGGGACATTGCTTTCTTT. Translated, it gives CASSLRDIAFF.

The rearrangement uses TRBV24-1 and TRBJ2-3; 8 bases are a match to TRBD2. Germline V gene lookup returns CDR1 KGHDR and CDR2 SFDVKD. V dropped 9 bases and J dropped 1; count of bases not matched to a gene: 2. This CDR3 region has 13 residues. The CDR3 loop is CATSGGGTDTQYF. For the CDR3, the DNA is TGTGCCACCTCGGGGGGGGGCACAGATACGCAGTATTTT.

The V and J genes are TRBV27 and TRBJ1-1; the match to TRBD1 covers 8 bases. Looked up from germline, CDR1 is MNHEY and CDR2 is SMNVEV (reference sequence). The CDR3 is 15 amino acids. J gave up 4 bases and V 3 bases, and 7 bases lay outside the gene matches. In DNA form, the CDR3 reads TGTGCCAGCAGTTTTCGGCGGACAGGGTCCACTGAAGCTTTCTTT. It translates to CASSFRRTGSTEAFF.

The gene calls are TRBV7-6 and TRBJ2-5; 7 positions match TRBD1. Germline V lookup: CDR1 SGHVS, CDR2 FNYEAQ. V gave up 1 base and J gave up 1 base; unmatched junction bases: 3. The CDR3 length is 15 residues. CDR3 amino acids: CASSLEDRIQETQYF. Here the CDR3 DNA reads TGTGCCAGCAGCTTAGAGGACAGGATCCAAGAGACCCAGTACTTC. The complete variable domain, with remaining parts taken from reference TRBV7-6 and TRBJ2-5, reads GAGVSQSPRYKVTKRGQDVALRCDPISGHVSLYWYRQALGQGPEFLTYFNYEAQQDKSGLPNDRFSAERPEGSISTLTIQRTEQRDSAMYRCASSLEDRIQETQYFGPGTRLLVL.

The rearrangement joins TRBV3-1 (or the pseudogene TRBV3-2) to TRBJ1-1, with unresolved D. The CDR3 covers 11 residues. CDR1 is LGHDT and CDR2 is YNNKEL in the germline V gene (reference sequence). V was shortened by 1 base and J by 9 bases, with 6 bases between the two germline ends. CDR3 residues: CASSQGGKAFF. The CDR3 nucleotides are TGTGCCAGCAGCCAAGGAGGGAAAGCTTTCTTT.

The V call is TRBV4-1, the J call TRBJ2-6; 11 positions match TRBD1. Trimming at V came to 1 base and at J to 2 bases, leaving 1 base not matched to a gene. The germline V gene has CDR1 MGHRA and CDR2 YSYEKL. This CDR3 comprises 17 residues. The CDR3 spells CASSQGTGGAGANVLTF. CDR3 coding DNA: TGCGCCAGCAGCCAAGGGACAGGGGGCGCTGGGGCCAACGTCCTGACTTTC.

This chain joins TRBV5-4 and TRBJ2-5, with 7 bases lining up with TRBD2. CDR1 and CDR2 (germline): SGHNT, YYREEE (reference sequence). The CDR3 has 16 residues. J was trimmed by 3 bases and V by 1 base; bases with no gene match: 9. Written as DNA, the CDR3 is TGTGCCAGCAGCTTGCGGGGAGGGACGAGTAAAGAGACCCAGTACTTC. Its protein product is CASSLRGGTSKETQYF. Complete variable domain (other parts from reference TRBV5-4 and TRBJ2-5): ETGVTQSPTHLIKTRGQQVTLRCSSQSGHNTVSWYQQALGQGPQFIFQYYREEENGRGNFPPRFSGLQFPNYSSELNVNALELDDSALYLCASSLRGGTSKETQYFGPGTRLLVL.

This chain links TRBV19 with TRBJ1-2, with TRBD1 matching 8 bases. The CDR3 is made up of 14 amino acids. V shed 3 bases, J shed 6 bases, and the junction held 6 bases outside the gene matches. CDR1 is LNHDA and CDR2 is SQIVND in the germline V gene (reference sequence). The CDR3 spells CASSILDRGNGYTF. CDR3 DNA: TGTGCCAGTAGTATCCTTGACAGGGGAAATGGCTACACCTTC.

For the CDR3, the DNA is TGCGCCAGCAGCTCCGGGACAGCCTACGAGCAGTACTTC. It is translated as CASSSGTAYEQYF. The V and J genes are TRBV5-1 and TRBJ2-7; 7 bases align to TRBD1. Germline V gene sequence: CDR1 SGHRS, CDR2 YFSETQ. J lost 2 bases, V lost 3 bases, and 2 bases had no gene match. The CDR3 has 13 residues. Based on the CDR3 plus reference TRBV5-1 and TRBJ2-7, the full variable domain is KAGVTQTPRYLIKTRGQQVTLSCSPISGHRSVSWYQQTPGQGLQFLFEYFSETQRNKGNFPGRFSGRQFSNSRSEMNVSTLELGDSALYLCASSSGTAYEQYFGPGTRLTVT.

The rearrangement links TRBV5-6 to TRBJ1-3; TRBD1 is a possible D gene (5 bases). In germline, CDR1 is SGHDT, CDR2 YYEEEE. The length of the CDR3 is 14 residues. The V gene lost 2 bases and the J gene lost 3 bases, with 9 bases spanning the gap. This CDR3 reads CASSLGQGGNTIYF. In nucleotides, the CDR3 is TGTGCCAGCAGCTTAGGGCAGGGTGGAAACACCATATATTTT.

In its sample, this clone was seen a few times. The chain is built from TRBV3-1 (or the pseudogene TRBV3-2) and TRBJ1-5; no firm D call. The CDR3 covers 13 residues. The ends were cut back, 1 base at V and 6 bases at J, with 7 bases in the middle. CDR1 and CDR2 from the germline V gene are LGHDT and YNNKEL (reference sequence). The CDR3 sequence is CASSQVRGQPQHF. Here the CDR3 DNA reads TGTGCCAGCAGCCAAGTCCGAGGTCAGCCCCAGCATTTT.

The chain couples TRBV29-1 to TRBJ2-1; TRBD1 matches at 8 bases. Germline assignment: CDR1 SQVTM and CDR2 ANQGSEA. CDR3 length: 12 residues. The trim removed 3 bases at V and 8 bases at J, leaving 3 bases unmatched. The CDR3 DNA is TGCAGCGTTGAGGCAGGGGGCTATGAGCAGTTCTTC. Translated: CSVEAGGYEQFF.

This clone appeared a single time. This chain joins TRBV28 and TRBJ2-3; 8 nucleotides match TRBD2. The CDR3 runs 15 residues. Trimming removed 7 bases from V and 1 base from J; junction bases left unmatched: 7. CDR1 and CDR2 from the germline V gene are MDHEN and SYDVKM. The CDR3 here is CASIRWRGGTDTQYF. The CDR3 DNA follows: TGTGCCAGCATAAGATGGCGGGGGGGCACAGATACGCAGTATTTT.

This clone occurred a few times. The V call is TRBV6-4, the J call TRBJ2-5; 7 positions match TRBD1. There are 14 residues in the CDR3. Germline trimming cut 5 bases from V and 6 bases from J; bases unmatched to any gene: 9. Germline V lookup: CDR1 MRHNA, CDR2 SNTAGT. CDR3 DNA: TGTGCCAGCAGTACGACAGGGAACGAAAAGACCCAGTACTTC. Translating gives CASSTTGNEKTQYF.

The J gene is TRBJ2-2, the V gene TRBV7-3; D ambiguous. CDR1 and CDR2 (germline): SGHTA, FQGTGA. The V gene lost 2 bases and the J gene lost 2 bases, with 3 bases spanning the gap. The CDR3 is 13 residues long. CDR3 DNA: TGTGCCAGCAGCTTATTAAACACCGGGGAGCTGTTTTTT. Its translation is CASSLLNTGELFF.

The chain joins TRBV7-9 to TRBJ1-6; the match to TRBD1 covers 9 bases. The CDR3 runs to 16 residues. Germline CDR1 is SEHNR and CDR2 is FQNEAQ (reference sequence). J lost 7 bases, V lost 1 base, and 5 bases had no gene match. The CDR3 here is CASSLGGQGKNSPLHF. CDR3 nucleotides: TGTGCCAGCAGCTTAGGGGGACAGGGAAAGAATTCACCCCTCCACTTT.

This clone has more than one count but fewer than ten. CDR3 protein: CASSSKLAGSTDTQYF. The CDR3 coding sequence is TGTGCCAGCAGTTCCAAACTAGCGGGTAGCACAGATACGCAGTATTTT. The V and J genes are TRBV28 and TRBJ2-3; TRBD2 aligns across 9 bases. Trimming removed 4 bases from V and 0 bases from J; junction bases left unmatched: 5. Looked up from germline, CDR1 is MDHEN and CDR2 is SYDVKM. This CDR3 has 16 amino acids.